A single T cell receptor beta chain is shown here with its context. The antigen it binds to is not known. This record comes from a study of cytomegalovirus exposure and HLA in healthy donors (TCRdb year 2017). Regarding the study in general: An earlier analysis of roughly 500 of the donors reported approximately 300 Gb of sequence data and roughly 100 million unique TCR beta sequences from 150 million to 200 million T cells. An early release that covered several hundred HLA-typed donors contained about 300 gigabases of sequencing data and tens of millions of unique TCR sequences. Among the approximately 420 genotyped donors, approximately 81% belonged to the genetic ancestry cluster associated with self-reported Caucasian donors. The study was designed to test whether signatures of past pathogen exposure could be identified by cataloging public T cell receptors. Using immunosequencing, the study profiled T cell repertoires from around 680 subjects and related those repertoires to cytomegalovirus serostatus. Along with the roughly 670-subject first cohort, a separate validation cohort of more than 90 different subjects was used. The study combined high-throughput TCR immunosequencing, statistical association of individual TCRs with disease status, and machine learning to predict cytomegalovirus infection status. A later analysis re-examined previously published TCR beta repertoires from roughly 650 donors and added high-resolution HLA genotyping to investigate patterns of TCR occurrence. Rather than drawing on any new phenotypic data, the later analysis identified candidate immune exposures from TCR beta sequences and the way those sequences occurred across donors. An earlier analysis of 587 of the donors used high-throughput TCR beta sequencing to judge whether each TCR beta V gene segment behaved as functional or pseudogenic. Donor age, sex, ethnicity and CMV serostatus were compiled alongside the repertoire data. Genome-wide SNP genotypes for about three fifths of the roughly 670 donors were used in a later genetic analysis, which treated that subset as a discovery cohort. All discovery cohort repertoires had been generated using a single sequencing platform. HLA typing covered class I and class II loci at four-digit resolution. Typing coverage differed by locus: A, B, C, DRB1 and DQB1 were typed in roughly 620-630 donors, DQA1 in about 560, DPA1 in 600 to 610, and DPB1 in around 490. Four to six DR-DQ haplotypes were handled as single units for association and clustering, since linkage in the cohort was strong. Among about 370 genotyped donors of the cohort, an average of approximately 220,000 unique TCR beta nucleotide sequences was sequenced per donor, of which roughly 17% were non-productive. What the study reported, not specific to this receptor: Correlated functional status among segregating V segments might reflect linkage disequilibrium, but an unknown experimental factor could not be ruled out. Compared with the roughly 700-donor mean, donors in an Asian-associated ancestry cluster had fewer N-insertions in productive TCRs, according to a later genetic analysis. In a later analysis, the rate of TCR association differed among HLA loci, with DRB1 alleles having the most associated TCRs and HLA-C alleles having the fewest. In an earlier analysis of about 600 of the donors, most TCR beta V segments appeared in productive rearrangements about 87% or about 30% of the time, broadly matching IMGT annotations. A further reported finding was that TCR beta sequences accurately predicted the HLA-A and HLA-B alleles for most subjects in the first cohort. Assigning TCR associations to individual alleles was difficult when HLA alleles, especially DR and DQ, strongly co-occurred. Because HLA typing was missing for some donors at each locus, association tests included only the typed subset. In the study, approximately 160 TCR beta chains were listed as associated with cytomegalovirus. Roughly uniform sequencing depth across donors was assumed in presence/absence analyses, although this assumption may not hold. Cytomegalovirus status was reported to be diagnosed by the classifier with high specificity and sensitivity in both the original and validation cohorts. In this cohort, only TCR beta chains were sequenced, and detectable features were limited by the absence of alpha or paired-chain data. The sequencing pipeline was judged likely to have produced a cluster of highly shared sequence variants as a technical artifact. A later analysis associated 16,951 TCR beta sequences with specific HLA alleles at a false discovery rate of 0.05. While some public TCRs were present in many individuals, most TCR sequences turned up only very rarely across donors. According to a later analysis, parvovirus B19, influenza, CMV and Epstein-Barr virus appeared linked to several top co-occurrence clusters. Some IMGT-functional V segments, including TRBV6-2 and TRBV6-3, could not be told apart with the 87-base-pair reads, so those segments were excluded. An association between a missense DCLRE1C variant and V-gene and J-gene trimming of TCR beta chains was found in a later genetic analysis and replicated in an independent cohort. A few of the identified cytomegalovirus-associated TCR beta chains were confirmed in vitro to be specific for cytomegalovirus antigens. According to the authors, the approach could potentially be generalized to other disease states and immunological phenotypes. Seventeen rarely observed V segments, including chromosome 9 orphons, were excluded from the earlier analysis of some 590 of the donors because counts were too low. Most CMV-associated TCR beta chains appeared to be HLA-restricted in a later analysis, and the HLA associations seemed to be driven largely by CMV exposure. A later analysis found that HLA-associated TCR beta chains were more clonally expanded and had lower generation probabilities than equally common non-associated chains. The only immune exposure information available for the cohort was CMV serostatus.

The CDR3 starts with the cysteine, ends with the phenylalanine, and has 14 residues. Kept here is only the CDR3 DNA, which spans 42 bases and is read in frame from base 1. Looking up the germline V gene yields CDR1 MDHEN and CDR2 SYDVKM. Trimming removed 6 bases from V and 6 bases from J; the gene matches leave 6 bases unexplained. The cohort was made up of hundreds of healthy bone marrow donors. Cohort members were all nominally healthy when sampled, although unrecorded immune exposures were likely present. The donor was CMV seronegative and was included in the group of about 400 seronegative cohort members. Each donor provided a peripheral blood sample, and peripheral blood mononuclear cells were used for TCR beta sequencing. The Qiagen DNeasy Blood Extraction Kit was used to extract genomic DNA from the blood cell samples. To prepare the library, the immunoSEQ multiplex PCR assay was applied. For the multiplex PCR, a mixture combining 60 forward primers for TCR Vbeta segments and 13 reverse primers for TCR Jbeta segments was used. The CDR3 region of rearranged TCR beta genes was amplified from genomic DNA by a multiplex PCR assay. The amplified TCR beta libraries were sequenced on the Illumina HiSeq System as 87-base-pair reads. As for the authors' bioinformatics: A later analysis counted around 72 million unique TCR beta chains across the 670 or so repertoires, and roughly 10 million of these chains were shared by at least two donors. A nearest-neighbor algorithm error-corrected the raw reads and collapsed the reads into unique sequences, merging closely related sequences to remove PCR and sequencing errors. V, D and J gene segments were assigned by aligning CDR3 sequences to IMGT reference sequences. For a sequence to be retained, a match of at least six nucleotides to both a V gene segment and a J gene segment was required. Rearrangements were called productive when the CDR3 lacked stop codons and stayed in frame with V and J; all others were non-productive. CDR3 was defined by IMGT convention, running from the second conserved V-encoded cysteine to the conserved J-encoded phenylalanine. In an earlier analysis of approximately 590 of the donors, sequences lacking an unambiguous match to a single V gene segment were excluded. In an earlier analysis of 587 of the donors, V segments were called functional above 56.7% productive rearrangements and were called segregating when the between-donor standard deviation exceeded 5%. A statistical classification framework was built to diagnose cytomegalovirus status from the catalog of TCR beta chain sequences. A later analysis assigned V and J genes by comparing TCR nucleotide sequences with IMGT/GENE-DB human TR gene sequences. The TCRdist pipeline was used in a later analysis to assign CDR3 sequences and most-parsimonious VDJ recombination scenarios. In a later analysis, each TCR beta chain was defined by its CDR3 amino acid sequence together with its V-gene family, and reads lacking a unique V-gene family were excluded. As a way to deal with suspected cross-contamination and a sequencing artifact, a later analysis dropped 450 to 600 nucleotide sequences that were highly shared and had low generation probability. In a later analysis, a clonal expansion index was calculated for each public chain from normalized within-repertoire ranks of inferred template counts. In a later analysis, generation probabilities were computed with a VDJ recombination model fitted to out-of-frame rearrangements, and the resulting probabilities were checked against IGoR. Hypergeometric tests were used in a later analysis to score TCR-TCR, TCR-HLA and TCR-CMV co-occurrence, with a repertoire-size bias correction applied to the TCR pairs. A later analysis estimated false discovery rates by permuting HLA or CMV assignments 20 times. In a later analysis, co-occurring TCRs were grouped using DBSCAN, and TCRdist sequence similarity was added for clustering within HLA-allele-positive subsets. Co-occurrence clustering excluded repertoires with fewer than 30,000 or more than 120,000 public chains, plus five with anomalous nucleotide sharing. This is the immuneACCESS table as TCRdb keeps it, with only in-frame sequences that have V and J called. A part of the clones is gone; compared with another copy, unresolved V genes explain less than half, and the rest is unexplained. That table gives V, J and clone size, and the DNA gave D and trimming. The sample's records list 130,000 to 150,000 clones. The ten largest clones add up to under 2% of the sample.

The chain is encoded by TRBV28 joined to TRBJ1-5; 9 of the junction bases match TRBD1. Sequenced sample: PBMCs. The TCR sequence derives from a woman aged 45-65 years in good health and CMV-seronegative. The nucleotides read TGTGCCAGCAGGGTACAGGGGGCAGCTCAGCCCCAGCATTTT. This codes for CASRVQGAAQPQHF.